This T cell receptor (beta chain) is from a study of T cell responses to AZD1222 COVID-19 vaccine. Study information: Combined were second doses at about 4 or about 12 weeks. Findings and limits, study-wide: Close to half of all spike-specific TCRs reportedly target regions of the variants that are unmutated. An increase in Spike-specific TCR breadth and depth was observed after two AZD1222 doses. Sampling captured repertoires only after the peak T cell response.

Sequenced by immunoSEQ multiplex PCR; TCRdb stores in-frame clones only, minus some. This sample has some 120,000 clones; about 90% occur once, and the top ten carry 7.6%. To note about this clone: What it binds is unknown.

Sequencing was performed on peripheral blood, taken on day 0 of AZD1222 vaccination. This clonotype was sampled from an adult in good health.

In DNA, the CDR3 is TGTGCCAGTAGTGAGGGACTAGCGGGTGGGACCCAGTACTTC. It codes for CASSEGLAGGTQYF. The J gene is TRBJ2-5, the V gene TRBV19; 12 bases match TRBD2. Germline CDR1 reads LNHDA; CDR2 reads SQIVND (reference sequence). The CDR3 extends over 14 amino acids. V shed 5 bases and J 7 bases; nucleotides not matched to a gene: 5. Using reference TRBV19 and TRBJ2-5 for the parts outside the CDR3, the full variable domain is DGGITQSPKYLFRKEGQNVTLSCEQNLNHDAMYWYRQDPGQGLRLIYYSQIVNDFQKGDIAEGYSVSREKKESFPLTVTSAQKNPTAFYLCASSEGLAGGTQYFGPGTRLLVL.